The clone carrying this T cell receptor (beta chain) has more than one count but fewer than ten. The antigen remains unidentified. The sample belongs to a study of T cells in Graves' hyperthyroidism and ophthalmopathy. Clinical symptoms, serum thyroxine, TRAb, thyroid ultrasound and orbital computed tomography informed diagnoses. What was amplified from RNA transcripts were TCR beta CDR3 regions. First-round RT-PCR targeting the TCR CDR3 was performed with the HTBI primer set. TCRdb itself ran the multiplex PCR reads through MiXCR, one entry per CDR3 protein. This table has 650,000 to 800,000 distinct CDR3 sequences, 45% appearing once. There are 11 residues in the CDR3. V gave up 6 bases and J gave up 4 bases, with 6 bases separating them. Germline CDR1 reads LNHDA; CDR2 reads SQIVND (reference sequence). Study-wide results and limits: Clonotypes that were expanded in thyroid above 0.001 mostly appeared in blood too.

The sample comprised peripheral blood or thyroid tissue (not recorded which). The chain has TRBV19 and TRBJ1-2, with D hard to call. This clonotype was obtained from an adult man with Graves' disease, either hyperthyroidism or ophthalmopathy (not recorded which). CDR3 bases: TGTGCCAGTAGCCAGACCTATGGCTACACCTTC. The encoded protein is CASSQTYGYTF.